The sample holds many counts of the clone carrying this T cell receptor beta chain. Its antigen is not known. The CDR3 covers 18 residues. The V gene's germline CDR1 is SGHTA and CDR2 FQGNSA. The ends lost 4 bases at V and 0 bases at J; junction bases unmatched: 6. This sample was taken from a study of T cell repertoires in cytomegalovirus infection. The wider study: Both a matching HLA type and CMV infection were indicated by public TCR beta signatures.

Study observations and caveats: Ex vivo, HLA-C-restricted CMV-specific TCR beta clonotypes prevailed over the rest of the response.

MiXCR was run by TCRdb on the reads, yielding one entry per CDR3 protein. This table has about 470,000 distinct CDR3 sequences, roughly 46% appearing once. The chain couples TRBV7-2 to TRBJ2-3; 14 bases are a match to TRBD2. The sample here was cultured PBMCs, taken from culture after CMV antigen stimulation. This clonotype was obtained from a human donor in good health (CMV status not recorded). Some clones in this sample may be carry-over from other donors' samples. In DNA, the CDR3 is TGTGCCAGCAGCTACCGGACTAGCGGGGGGCCTAGCACAGATACGCAGTATTTT. As protein: CASSYRTSGGPSTDTQYF.